This T cell receptor (beta chain) stems from a study of T cells in localized non-small cell lung cancer. Trimming removed 1 base at V and 2 bases at J, with 9 bases between. The length of the CDR3 is 14 residues. The study's findings and limits: Longer overall survival was linked to higher blood T cell density. Without multi-region sequencing, intratumor heterogeneity could not be excluded. Uninvolved nearby lung showed the greatest T cell clonality, exceeding that found in tumor.

By its share, this clone is medium-sized. Its target is unknown. Clones were sequenced by immunoSEQ multiplex PCR, and TCRdb holds only the in-frame ones, with some missing. The sample lists under 3,500 clones, roughly 27% occurring once. The chain employs TRBV5-3 and TRBJ2-5; D not certain. TRBV5-3 has ORF status, its function being uncertain. The origin of this receptor is a man aged 40 to 69 with stage II squamous cell lung carcinoma. The sequencing here drew on lung tumor tissue, taken before any cancer treatment. The CDR3 bases are TGTGCCAGAAGCTTGAGCCTGTTACAAGAGACCCAGTACTTC. As protein: CARSLSLLQETQYF.